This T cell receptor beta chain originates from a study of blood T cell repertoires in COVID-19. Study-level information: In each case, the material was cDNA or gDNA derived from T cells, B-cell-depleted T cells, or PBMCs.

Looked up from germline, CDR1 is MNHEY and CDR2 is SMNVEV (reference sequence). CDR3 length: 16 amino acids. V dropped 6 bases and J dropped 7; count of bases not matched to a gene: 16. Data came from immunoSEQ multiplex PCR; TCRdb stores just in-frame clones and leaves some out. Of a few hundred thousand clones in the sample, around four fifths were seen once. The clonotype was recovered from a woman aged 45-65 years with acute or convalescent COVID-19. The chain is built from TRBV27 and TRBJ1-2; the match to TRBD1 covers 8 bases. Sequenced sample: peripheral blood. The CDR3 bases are TGTGCCAGCAGCCTTCTGCCTCTCGGACAGGGACGTGGCTACACCTTC. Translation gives CASSLLPLGQGRGYTF.